This TCR beta chain stems from a study of T cells in Graves' hyperthyroidism and ophthalmopathy. Out of more than 8 ml of fresh peripheral blood came the PBMCs. The TCR beta CDR3 regions underwent amplification using RNA transcripts as the source. A set of HTBI primers served as the primers for a first-round RT-PCR of the TCR CDR3. MiXCR was run by TCRdb on the multiplex PCR reads, yielding one entry per CDR3 protein. Of under 300,000 distinct CDR3 sequences in the sample, roughly 14% are singletons; the top ten hold 13%. This clonotype has a count of ten or more. Losses at the gene ends were 6 bases for V and 2 bases for J; bases not matched to a gene: 5. Germline V CDR1 and CDR2: SNHLY, FYNNEI. CDR3 size: 15 residues.

This receptor was taken from a middle-aged woman with Graves' hyperthyroidism that later progressed to Graves' ophthalmopathy. V gene TRBV2 combines with J gene TRBJ1-5; 9 bases are a match to TRBD1. Sequenced: blood. CDR3 sequence: CASRETGGGNQPQHF. DNA for the CDR3: TGTGCCAGCAGAGAGACAGGGGGAGGCAATCAGCCCCAGCATTTT.